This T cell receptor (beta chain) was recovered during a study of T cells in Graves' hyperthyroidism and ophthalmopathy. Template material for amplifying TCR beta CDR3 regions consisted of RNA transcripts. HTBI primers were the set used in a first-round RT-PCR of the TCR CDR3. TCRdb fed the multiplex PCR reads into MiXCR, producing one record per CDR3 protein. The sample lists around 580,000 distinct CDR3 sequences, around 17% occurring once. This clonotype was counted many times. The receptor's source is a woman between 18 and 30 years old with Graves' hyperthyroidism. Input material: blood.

CDR3 in DNA: TGTGCCAGCAGCACGAGTCTCAATTCACCCCTCCACTTT. Translation gives CASSTSLNSPLHF. The rearrangement links TRBV3-1 to TRBJ1-6; D gene uncertain. CDR1 is LGHDT, CDR2 YNNKEL, per germline (reference sequence). The V end lost 5 bases, the J end lost 7 bases, and 9 bases lay between the germline ends. The CDR3 runs to 13 residues.